The rows below give T cell receptor beta chains drawn from one sample of a study of blood T cell repertoires in COVID-19. TCRdb's copy holds only in-frame clones and misses some; the assay was immunoSEQ multiplex PCR. The data contain roughly 69,000 clones, roughly 80% of them seen just once; the ten biggest clones take up 3% to 4.5%. The sample taken for sequencing was PBMCs or T cells enriched from blood (not recorded which). The receptors here all came from a woman in her thirties or forties with acute COVID-19. The CDR3 runs from the conserved cysteine through the conserved F or W. A D gene is named only where the DNA matches it firmly. Rows may omit the clone size; those that give it use once, few, many or a size class.

D gene,clone size,V gene,J gene,CDR3 length,CDR3 protein,CDR3 DNA
-,-,TRBV10-3,TRBJ1-3,15,CAISVGVGSGNTIYF,TGTGCCATCAGTGTGGGAGTAGGCTCTGGAAACACCATATATTTT
-,few,TRBV28,TRBJ2-7,14,CASSFEDTNYEQYF,TGTGCCAGCAGTTTTGAGGACACAAATTACGAGCAGTACTTC
-,-,TRBV3-1/TRBV3-2,TRBJ1-5,13,CASRNYSNQPQHF,TGTGCCAGCAGGAACTATAGCAATCAGCCCCAGCATTTT
-,-,TRBV28,TRBJ2-5,16,CASQVPGGGVRETQYF,TGTGCCAGCCAAGTCCCGGGAGGGGGCGTCAGGGAGACCCAGTACTTC
-,-,TRBV3-1/TRBV3-2,TRBJ2-1,17,CASSLPQEANSYNEQFF,TGTGCCAGCAGCTTACCTCAGGAGGCTAACTCCTACAATGAGCAGTTCTTC
TRBD2,once,TRBV18,TRBJ2-3,16,CASSKTSGSDTDTQYF,TGTGCCAGCTCAAAAACTAGCGGGAGTGACACAGATACGCAGTATTTT
TRBD1,few,TRBV7-9,TRBJ2-2,16,CASSLGFRGRGGELFF,TGTGCCAGCAGCTTAGGTTTCAGGGGGCGAGGCGGGGAGCTGTTTTTT
-,-,TRBV12-2,TRBJ1-5,17,CASRLTTAPYSNQPQHF,TGTGCAAGTCGCTTAACGACAGCGCCCTATAGCAATCAGCCCCAGCATTTT
TRBD2,-,TRBV5-1,TRBJ2-7,14,CASSLTSGSAEQYF,TGCGCCAGCAGCTTGACTAGCGGGAGTGCAGAGCAGTACTTC
-,-,TRBV10-3,TRBJ1-2,15,CAISESREWRDKYTF,TGTGCCATCAGTGAGTCGAGAGAGTGGCGAGACAAGTACACCTTC
TRBD1,few,TRBV14,TRBJ2-3,15,CASSQRTGRADTQYF,TGTGCCAGCAGCCAGAGGACAGGAAGAGCAGATACGCAGTATTTT
TRBD1,-,TRBV7-9,TRBJ1-2,12,CASTGQVQGYTF,TGTGCCAGCACAGGACAGGTCCAAGGCTACACCTTC